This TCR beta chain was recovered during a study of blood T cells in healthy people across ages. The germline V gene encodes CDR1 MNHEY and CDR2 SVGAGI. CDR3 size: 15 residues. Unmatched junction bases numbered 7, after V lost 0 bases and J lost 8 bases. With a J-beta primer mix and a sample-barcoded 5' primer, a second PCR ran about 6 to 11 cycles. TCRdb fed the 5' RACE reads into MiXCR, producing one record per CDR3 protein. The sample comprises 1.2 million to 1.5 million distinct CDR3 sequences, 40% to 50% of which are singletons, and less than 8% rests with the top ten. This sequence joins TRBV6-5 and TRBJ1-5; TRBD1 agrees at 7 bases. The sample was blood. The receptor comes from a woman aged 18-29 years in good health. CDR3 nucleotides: TGTGCCAGCAGTTACTCGATGGGACAGAGGGAGCCCCAGCATTTT. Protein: CASSYSMGQREPQHF.